These 15 T cell receptor beta chains originate from one sample sequenced in a study of memory CD4+ T cells and cytomegalovirus serostatus (dated by TCRdb to between 2018 and 2021). A FACSAria II was used to sort memory CD4+ T cells, defined as single viable CD3+CD4+CD8-CD45RO+ cells. Libraries were built with the immunoSEQ multiplex PCR assay. TCRdb re-hosts the immuneACCESS table, in-frame sequences only. Its copies lack some clones; in the studies checked, an unresolved V gene accounts for under half of them, and the cause for the rest is not known. The sample includes fewer than 90,000 clones, with around 80% observed a single time. Of the sample, approximately 2.8% falls within the top ten clones. The sample taken for sequencing was memory CD4+ T cells from blood. The receptor source for this set is an adult in good health and CMV-seropositive.

The chain couples TRBV19 to TRBJ1-5, with D maybe TRBD1 (6 bases). The V and J ends lost 5 bases and 7 bases respectively, with 15 bases between them. CDR1 and CDR2 from the germline V gene are LNHDA and SQIVND (reference sequence). The CDR3 contains 14 residues. The CDR3 DNA reads TGTGCCAGTAGTCGGGGGCAAGGAGAACAGCCCCAGCATTTT. It translates to CASSRGQGEQPQHF.

V is TRBV7-2 and J is TRBJ2-7, with 11 bases fitting TRBD1. V lost 1 base and J lost 5; bases outside the gene matches: 7. Per the germline V gene, CDR1 is SGHTA and CDR2 is FQGNSA. This CDR3 is built from 16 residues. Written as DNA, the CDR3 is TGTGCCAGCAGCTTAGTCTCGGGACAGGGGGGACACGAGCAGTACTTC. Translated, it gives CASSLVSGQGGHEQYF.

This clone was seen only a few times. The chain links TRBV11-2 to TRBJ2-4; weak D call: TRBD2 (5 bases). The germline CDR1 and CDR2 sequences are SGHAT and FQNNGV. Trimming stripped 2 bases from V and 0 bases from J, with 17 bases between. This CDR3 spans 18 amino acids. CDR3 nucleotide sequence: TGTGCCAGCAGCTTAATGACGGGGATGTTGGTAGCCAAAAACATTCAGTACTTC. Translation: CASSLMTGMLVAKNIQYF.

This clone was seen more than once but under ten times. The rearrangement joins TRBV7-2 to TRBJ2-7, with a possible D match to TRBD1 (5 bases). The CDR3 loop spans 13 amino acids. CDR1 and CDR2 from the germline V gene are SGHTA and FQGNSA. Trimming shortened V by 4 bases and J by 3 bases, and 10 bases separated the two germline ends. CDR3 DNA: TGTGCCAGCAGCTCCGGAAGGGGCTACGAGCAGTACTTC. It codes for CASSSGRGYEQYF.

The chain uses TRBV5-6 and TRBJ1-1, with 9 bases identical to TRBD1. This CDR3 has 16 amino acids. Unmatched junction bases numbered 10, after V lost 0 bases and J lost 7 bases. Germline-derived CDR1 and CDR2 are SGHDT and YYEEEE. As DNA, the CDR3 is TGTGCCAGCAGCTTGGCTCGTGGACAGGGGATGTTTGAAGCTTTCTTT. This codes for CASSLARGQGMFEAFF.

This chain joins TRBV2 and TRBJ1-1; possibly TRBD1 for D (6 bases). Deletions cut 6 bases from V and 0 bases from J, with 11 bases between. Germline V CDR1 and CDR2: SNHLY, FYNNEI. The CDR3 loop spans 14 amino acids. The DNA for the CDR3 is TGTGCCAGCAGGCAGGACAGTTTGAACACTGAAGCTTTCTTT. Its translation is CASRQDSLNTEAFF.

The V and J genes are TRBV11-3 and TRBJ2-7; TRBD2 agrees at 8 bases. V lost 5 bases, J lost 5 bases, and 8 bases stayed unmatched. Germline V gene lookup returns CDR1 SGHNT and CDR2 YENEEA. The CDR3 loop spans 14 amino acids. The chain's CDR3 is CASSPGGFLDEQYV. The CDR3 DNA reads as TGTGCCAGCAGCCCGGGGGGGTTTCTAGACGAGCAGTACGTC.

The V and J genes are TRBV7-8 and TRBJ2-5, with D perhaps matching TRBD1 (6 bases). Germline CDR1 is SGHVS and CDR2 is FQNEAQ. Trimming removed 5 bases at V and 1 base at J, with 11 bases between. CDR3 length: 14 residues. This chain's CDR3 is CASSTQGTQETQYF. The CDR3 DNA reads TGTGCCAGCAGCACGCAGGGGACCCAAGAGACCCAGTACTTC.

The chain combines TRBV27 with TRBJ2-3, with 7 bases that match TRBD2. With V trimmed by 7 bases and J by 5 bases, 12 bases remained unmatched. The CDR3 covers 15 residues. Per the germline V gene, CDR1 is MNHEY and CDR2 is SMNVEV (reference sequence). CDR3 DNA: TGTGCCAGCACCGAAAGAGGTCTAGCGGAAGATACGCAGTATTTT. Protein: CASTERGLAEDTQYF.

The chain uses TRBV30 and TRBJ2-5; 14 nucleotides align to TRBD2. Germline V lookup: CDR1 GTSNPN, CDR2 SVGIG (reference sequence). CDR3 length: 15 residues. The trim removed 4 bases at V and 3 bases at J, leaving 4 bases unmatched. CDR3 sequence: CAWTSGLAGEETQYF. In nucleotides, the CDR3 is TGTGCCTGGACCTCGGGACTAGCGGGGGAAGAGACCCAGTACTTC.

V gene TRBV5-4 combines with J gene TRBJ2-1, with 7 bases aligning to TRBD1. The CDR3 has 16 amino acids. V lost 3 bases to trimming and J lost 7 bases; unmatched junction nucleotides: 13. The germline gives CDR1 SGHNT, CDR2 YYREEE (reference sequence). The CDR3 DNA reads TGTGCCAGCAGCTCGCGCAACAGGGGCTTTGGTAATGAGCAGTTCTTC. As protein: CASSSRNRGFGNEQFF.

The V and J genes are TRBV2 and TRBJ2-3, with D uncertain. Germline assignment: CDR1 SNHLY and CDR2 FYNNEI. Trimming pared 7 bases from V and 2 bases from J, leaving 13 bases between. There are 14 residues in the CDR3. For the CDR3, the DNA is TGTGCCAGCAAATCGGACCCCCTCACAGATACGCAGTATTTT. Amino acids: CASKSDPLTDTQYF. Variable domain in full (rest from reference TRBV2 and TRBJ2-3): EPEVTQTPSHQVTQMGQEVILRCVPISNHLYFYWYRQILGQKVEFLVSFYNNEISEKSEIFDDQFSVERPDGSNFTLKIRSTKLEDSAMYFCASKSDPLTDTQYFGPGTRLTVL.

V gene TRBV7-2 combines with J gene TRBJ1-3; tentatively, D is TRBD1 (6 bases). The V gene lost 7 bases and the J gene lost 1 base, with 11 bases spanning the gap. Looked up from germline, CDR1 is SGHTA and CDR2 is FQGNSA. This CDR3 spans 14 amino acids. The CDR3 DNA follows: TGTGCCAGCACCCGGGACACTTCTGGAAACACCATATATTTT. This translates into CASTRDTSGNTIYF.

The V call is TRBV19, the J call TRBJ2-1, with 9 bases lining up with TRBD1. V was pared by 3 bases and J by 9 bases, with 9 bases of the junction left unmatched. The germline CDR1 and CDR2 sequences are LNHDA and SQIVND (reference sequence). This CDR3 comprises 15 residues. This CDR3 is CASSIGTGKYGEQFF. The CDR3 nucleotides are TGTGCCAGTAGTATCGGGACAGGGAAATACGGTGAGCAGTTCTTC.

The chain combines TRBV2 with TRBJ1-5; D gene unclear. V gave up 10 bases and J gave up 6 bases, with 19 bases separating them. Germline CDR1 is SNHLY and CDR2 is FYNNEI. This CDR3 has 14 amino acids. The CDR3 region is CATTGEGGTQPQHF. Written as DNA, the CDR3 is TGTGCCACAACTGGGGAGGGAGGTACTCAGCCCCAGCATTTT.